The table lists the clone carrying this T cell receptor (beta chain) with many counts. Antigen specificity is unknown. TCRdb redid the calling of the PCR reads with MiXCR, one entry per CDR3 protein. The sample lists approximately 500,000 distinct CDR3 sequences; about 22% were seen once. These data are taken from a study of molecular identifiers for immune sequencing clone quantification. General study results and limits: Spiked Jurkat TCR RNA equivalent to one cell was reportedly detectable in around 980,000 naive cells.

Sequenced: naive CD8+ T cells from blood, with Jurkat cell RNA spiked in. The sample's subset: FACS-sorted CD8+CD4-CCR7+CD45RA+ naive T cells. The origin of this receptor is a human donor in good health. Some libraries in this study had Jurkat cell RNA spiked in.

The CDR3 protein is CASSVGGSDTGELFF. The CDR3 nucleotides read TGTGCCAGCAGCGTAGGCGGGAGTGACACCGGGGAGCTGTTTTTT. This chain uses TRBV9 with TRBJ2-2; TRBD2 matches 7 bases. The CDR3 sequence is 15 residues long. In germline, CDR1 is SGDLS, CDR2 YYNGEE. Trimming at V came to 0 bases and at J to 3 bases, leaving 2 bases not matched to a gene.